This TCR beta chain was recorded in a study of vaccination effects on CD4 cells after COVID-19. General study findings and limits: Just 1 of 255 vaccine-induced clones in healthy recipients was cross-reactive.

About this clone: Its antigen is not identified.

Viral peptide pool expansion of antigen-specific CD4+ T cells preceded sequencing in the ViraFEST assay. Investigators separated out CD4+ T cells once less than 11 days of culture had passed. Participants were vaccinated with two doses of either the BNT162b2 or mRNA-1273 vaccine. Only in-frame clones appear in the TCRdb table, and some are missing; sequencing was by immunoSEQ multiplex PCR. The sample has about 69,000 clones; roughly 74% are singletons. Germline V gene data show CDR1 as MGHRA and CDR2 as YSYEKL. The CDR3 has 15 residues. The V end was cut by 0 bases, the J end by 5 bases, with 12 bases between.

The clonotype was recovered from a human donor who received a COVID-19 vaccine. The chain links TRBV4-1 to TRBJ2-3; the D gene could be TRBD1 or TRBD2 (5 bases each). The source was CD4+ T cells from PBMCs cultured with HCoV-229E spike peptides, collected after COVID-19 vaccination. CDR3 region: CASSQDRGSQDTQYF. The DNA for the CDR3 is TGCGCCAGCAGCCAAGATCGGGGCTCGCAAGATACGCAGTATTTT.